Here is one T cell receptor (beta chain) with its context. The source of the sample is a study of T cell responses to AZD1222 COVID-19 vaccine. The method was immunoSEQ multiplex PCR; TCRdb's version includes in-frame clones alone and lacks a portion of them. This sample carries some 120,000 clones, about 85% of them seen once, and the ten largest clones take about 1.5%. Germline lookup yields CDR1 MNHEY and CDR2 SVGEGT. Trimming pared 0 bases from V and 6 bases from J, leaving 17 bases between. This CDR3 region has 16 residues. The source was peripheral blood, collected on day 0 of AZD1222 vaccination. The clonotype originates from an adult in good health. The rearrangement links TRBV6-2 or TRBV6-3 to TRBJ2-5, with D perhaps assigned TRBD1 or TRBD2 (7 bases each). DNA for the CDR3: TGTGCCAGCAGTTACTCGGCAGGGGGGGGCCAGCAGACCCAGTACTTC. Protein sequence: CASSYSAGGGQQTQYF.